The subject of this entry is one T cell receptor (beta chain). Its target is not known. The PCR contained 60 Vbeta and 13 Jbeta primers. Source study methods: An analysis that came later counted some 85 million unique TCR beta chains, approximately 10 million shared. Sequenced by immunoSEQ multiplex PCR; TCRdb stores in-frame clones only, minus some. V and J calls and clone size come straight from that table; D and trimming were deduced from the DNA. Altogether roughly 100,000 clones are present, over 80% being singletons, with the ten largest covering 5% to 6.5%. The data derive from a study of cytomegalovirus exposure and HLA in healthy donors. Findings and caveats of the study: Reports showed the classifier diagnosing cytomegalovirus status with high specificity and sensitivity. In a later analysis, a genetic analysis reported fewer productive-TCR N-insertions in an Asian-associated ancestry cluster than the cohort average. A missense DCLRE1C variant was associated with V- and J-gene trimming of TCR beta chains in a later analysis, and an independent cohort replicated the association.

The sequence derives from a man aged 18 to 35 in good health and CMV-seronegative. Input material: PBMCs.

The CDR3 loop is CASSPGAREQFF. DNA of the CDR3: TGTGCCAGCAGTCCAGGGGCAAGGGAGCAGTTCTTC. The V call is TRBV9, the J call TRBJ2-1; weak D call: TRBD1 (6 bases). The CDR3 contains 12 residues. Trimming took 5 bases from V and 10 from J, leaving 13 bases between them. Germline V CDR1 and CDR2: SGDLS, YYNGEE.